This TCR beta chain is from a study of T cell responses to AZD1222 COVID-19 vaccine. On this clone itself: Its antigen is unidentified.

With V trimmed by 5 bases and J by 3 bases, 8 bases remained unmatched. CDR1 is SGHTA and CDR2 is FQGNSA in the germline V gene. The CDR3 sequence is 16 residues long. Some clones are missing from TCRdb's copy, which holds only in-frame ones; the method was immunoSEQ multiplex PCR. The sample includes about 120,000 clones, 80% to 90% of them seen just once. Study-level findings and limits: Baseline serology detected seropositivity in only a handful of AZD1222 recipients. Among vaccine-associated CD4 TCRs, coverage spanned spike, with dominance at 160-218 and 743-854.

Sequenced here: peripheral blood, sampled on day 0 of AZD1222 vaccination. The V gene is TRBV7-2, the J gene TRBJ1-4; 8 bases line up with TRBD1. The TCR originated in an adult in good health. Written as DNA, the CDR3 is TGTGCCAGCAGCCTACCCCCGACAGGGGCTAATGAAAAACTGTTTTTT. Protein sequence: CASSLPPTGANEKLFF.